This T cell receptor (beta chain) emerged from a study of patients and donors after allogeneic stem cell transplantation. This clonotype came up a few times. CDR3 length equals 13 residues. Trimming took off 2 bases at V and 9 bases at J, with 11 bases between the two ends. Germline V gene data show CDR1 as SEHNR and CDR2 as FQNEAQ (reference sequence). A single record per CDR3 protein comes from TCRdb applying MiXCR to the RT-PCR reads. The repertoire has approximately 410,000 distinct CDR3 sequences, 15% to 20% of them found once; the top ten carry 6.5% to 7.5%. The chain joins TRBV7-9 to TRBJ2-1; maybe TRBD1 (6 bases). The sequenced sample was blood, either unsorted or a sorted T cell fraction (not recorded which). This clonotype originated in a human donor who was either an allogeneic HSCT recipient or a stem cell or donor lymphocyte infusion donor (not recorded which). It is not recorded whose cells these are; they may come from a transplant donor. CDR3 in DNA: TGTGCCAGCAGCTTAAGAACAGGGAGTGAGCAGTTCTTC. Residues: CASSLRTGSEQFF. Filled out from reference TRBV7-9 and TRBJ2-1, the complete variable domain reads DTGVSQNPRHKITKRGQNVTFRCDPISEHNRLYWYRQTLGQGPEFLTYFQNEAQLEKSRLLSDRFSAERPKGSFSTLEIQRTEQGDSAMYLCASSLRTGSEQFFGPGTRLTVL.